Listed below are T cell receptor beta chains from one sample, sequenced in a study of T cells expressing NK-cell markers. TCRdb re-called the 5' RACE reads; one entry per CDR3 protein, DNA not given. Its clone listing holds 550,000 to 600,000 distinct CDR3 sequences. The sequencing input was blood T cells: a sorted CD56 or NKG2C T cell subset, CD4+ or CD8+ T cells, or bulk PBMC T cells (not recorded which). Source of these receptors: a man younger than 30 in good health. Both conserved end residues are part of each CDR3. Fields, in order: V gene, J gene, CDR3 protein.

>TRBV11-1|TRBJ2-7
CASSLTLSDRGYF
>TRBV20-1|TRBJ2-1
CSARPLSLAGAYNEQFF
>TRBV12-3/TRBV12-4|TRBJ1-2
CASSLAKNGYTF
>TRBV18|TRBJ1-2
CASSPPFGGMGYTF
>TRBV12-3/TRBV12-4|TRBJ2-1
CASSSTGGNYNEQFF
>TRBV11-2|TRBJ2-3
CASSSLPGLAGETDTQYF
>TRBV12-3/TRBV12-4|TRBJ2-1
CASSLGPGTGGLSSYNEQFF
>TRBV20-1|TRBJ1-5
CSARRDGDSNQPQHF
>TRBV6-5|TRBJ2-5
CASSYSVPVGRSETQYF
>TRBV20-1|TRBJ2-1
CSARGQGRAEQFF
>TRBV27|TRBJ2-7
CASSPLNDRDEQYF
>TRBV28|TRBJ2-7
CASSLRASGDYEQYF
>TRBV7-9|TRBJ2-7
CASSFRESSYEQYF
>TRBV5-6|TRBJ2-3
CASSPGLAGGPGDTQYF
>TRBV20-1|TRBJ2-4
CSAALVAKNIQYF
>TRBV12-3/TRBV12-4|TRBJ1-5
CASSVDKPNQPQHF
>TRBV3-1|TRBJ2-3
CASSQDAGVSTDTQYF
>TRBV20-1|TRBJ2-1
CSATGQGARNEQFF